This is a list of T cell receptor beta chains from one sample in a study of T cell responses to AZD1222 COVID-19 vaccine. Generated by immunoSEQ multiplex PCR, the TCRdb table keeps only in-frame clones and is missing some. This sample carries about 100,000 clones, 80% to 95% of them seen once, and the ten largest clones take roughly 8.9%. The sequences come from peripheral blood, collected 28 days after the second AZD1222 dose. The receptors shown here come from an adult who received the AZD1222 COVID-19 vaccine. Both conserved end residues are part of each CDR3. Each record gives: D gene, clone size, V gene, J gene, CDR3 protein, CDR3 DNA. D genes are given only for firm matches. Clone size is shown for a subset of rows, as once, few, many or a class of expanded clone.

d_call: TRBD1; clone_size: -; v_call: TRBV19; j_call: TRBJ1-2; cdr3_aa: CASRRQGATGYTF; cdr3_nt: TGTGCCAGTAGGCGACAGGGGGCGACTGGCTACACCTTC
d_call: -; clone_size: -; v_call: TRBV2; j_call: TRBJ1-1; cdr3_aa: CASSGRRLNTEAFF; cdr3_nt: TGTGCCAGCAGTGGAAGGCGGTTGAACACTGAAGCTTTCTTT
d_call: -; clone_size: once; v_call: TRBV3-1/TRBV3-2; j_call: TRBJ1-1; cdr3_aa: CASSDEVGEAMNTEAFF; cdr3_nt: TGTGCCAGCAGCGACGAAGTGGGAGAGGCTATGAACACTGAAGCTTTCTTT
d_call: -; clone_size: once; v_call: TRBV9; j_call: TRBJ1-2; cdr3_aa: CASSSRGRDGYTF; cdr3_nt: TGTGCCAGCAGCTCCAGGGGAAGGGATGGCTACACCTTC
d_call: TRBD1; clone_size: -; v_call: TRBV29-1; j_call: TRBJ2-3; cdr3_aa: CSGAPGTGPTDTQYF; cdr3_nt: TGCAGCGGTGCCCCAGGGACAGGGCCCACAGATACGCAGTATTTT
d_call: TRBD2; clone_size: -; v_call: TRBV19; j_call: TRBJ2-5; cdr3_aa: CASSMLGLAGVETQYF; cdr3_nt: TGTGCCAGTAGTATGTTGGGACTAGCGGGAGTGGAGACCCAGTACTTC
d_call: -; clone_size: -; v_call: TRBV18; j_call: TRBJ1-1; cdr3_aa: CASSGTVNTEAFF; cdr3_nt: TGTGCCAGCTCCGGGACGGTGAACACTGAAGCTTTCTTT
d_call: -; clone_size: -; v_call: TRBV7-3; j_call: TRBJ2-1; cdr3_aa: CASSPDSSSYNEQFF; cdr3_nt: TGTGCCAGCAGCCCAGACTCCAGCTCCTACAATGAGCAGTTCTTC
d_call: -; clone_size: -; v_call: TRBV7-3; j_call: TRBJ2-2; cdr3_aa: CASSLSTTGELFF; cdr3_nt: TGTGCCAGCAGCTTAAGTACCACCGGGGAGCTGTTTTTT
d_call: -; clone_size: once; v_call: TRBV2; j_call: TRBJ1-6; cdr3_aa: CASSEPGIKSPLHF; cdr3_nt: TGTGCCAGCAGTGAACCCGGCATAAAATCACCCCTCCACTTT
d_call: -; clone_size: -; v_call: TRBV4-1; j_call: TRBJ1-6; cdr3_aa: CASSQDFDIGNSPLHF; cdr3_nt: TGCGCCAGCAGCCAAGACTTTGACATCGGGAATTCACCCCTCCACTTT
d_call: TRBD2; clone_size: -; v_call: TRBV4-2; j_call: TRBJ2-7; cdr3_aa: CASSQSRLAGGSSSYEQYF; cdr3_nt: TGTGCCAGCAGCCAATCCCGACTAGCGGGGGGCTCGAGCTCCTACGAGCAGTACTTC
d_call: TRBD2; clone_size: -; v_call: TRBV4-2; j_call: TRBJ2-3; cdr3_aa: CASSQTSETSTDTQYF; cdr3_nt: TGTGCCAGCAGCCAGACTAGCGAGACTAGCACAGATACGCAGTATTTT
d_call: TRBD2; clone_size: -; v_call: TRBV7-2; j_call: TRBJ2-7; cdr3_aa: CASSSGLAPWEQYF; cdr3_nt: TGTGCCAGCAGCTCTGGACTAGCCCCCTGGGAGCAGTACTTC
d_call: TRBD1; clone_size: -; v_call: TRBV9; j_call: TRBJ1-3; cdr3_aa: CASSGRGTGTVNTIYF; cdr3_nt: TGTGCCAGCAGCGGCCGTGGGACAGGGACAGTAAACACCATATATTTT